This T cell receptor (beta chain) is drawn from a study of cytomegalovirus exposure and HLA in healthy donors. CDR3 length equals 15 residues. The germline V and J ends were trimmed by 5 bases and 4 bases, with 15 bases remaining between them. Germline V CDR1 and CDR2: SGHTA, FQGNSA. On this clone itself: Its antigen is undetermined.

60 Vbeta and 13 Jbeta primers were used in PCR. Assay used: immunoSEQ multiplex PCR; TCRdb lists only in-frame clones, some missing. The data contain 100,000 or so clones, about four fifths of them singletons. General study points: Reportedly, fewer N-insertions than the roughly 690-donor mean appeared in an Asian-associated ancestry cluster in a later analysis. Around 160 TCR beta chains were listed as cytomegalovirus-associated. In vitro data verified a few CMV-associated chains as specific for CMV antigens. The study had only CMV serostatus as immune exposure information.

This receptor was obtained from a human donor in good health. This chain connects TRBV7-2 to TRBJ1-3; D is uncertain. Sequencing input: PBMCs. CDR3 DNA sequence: TGTGCCAGCAGCCCCAGAGCGGGGTCCGGAAACACCATATATTTT. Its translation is CASSPRAGSGNTIYF.